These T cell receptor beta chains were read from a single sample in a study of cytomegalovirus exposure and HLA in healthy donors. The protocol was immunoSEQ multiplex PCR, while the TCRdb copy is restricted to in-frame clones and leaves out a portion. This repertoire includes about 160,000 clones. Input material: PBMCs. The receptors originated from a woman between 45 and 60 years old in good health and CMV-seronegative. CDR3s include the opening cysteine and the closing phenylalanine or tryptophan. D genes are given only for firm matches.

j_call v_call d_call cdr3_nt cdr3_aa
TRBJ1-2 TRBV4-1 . TGCGCCAGCAGCCAAGTTAGGGGACATAACAGCTATGGCTACACCTTC CASSQVRGHNSYGYTF
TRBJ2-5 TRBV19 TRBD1 TGTGCCAGTAGTATACCCCGGACAGGGGGATCAGAGACCCAGTACTTC CASSIPRTGGSETQYF
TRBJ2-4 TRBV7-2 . TGTGCCAGCAGCTTAGGAGGCACGACTTCCAAAAACATTCAGTACTTC CASSLGGTTSKNIQYF
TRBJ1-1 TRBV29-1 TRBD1 TGCAGCGTTTCAGGACAGGGGGGTTCCACTGAAGCTTTCTTT CSVSGQGGSTEAFF
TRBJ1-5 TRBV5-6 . TGTGCCAGCAGCCCCTCCGGGACTAATCAGCCCCAGCATTTT CASSPSGTNQPQHF
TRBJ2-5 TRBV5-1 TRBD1 TGCGCCAGCAGGGAGCAGCAGGGGGCGGATGAGACCCAGTACTTC CASREQQGADETQYF
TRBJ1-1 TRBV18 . TGTGCCAGCTCACCCGATCGACAGAAAGCTTTCTTT CASSPDRQKAFF
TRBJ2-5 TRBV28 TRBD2 TGTGCCAGCGCCGGCGGGAGTAGCGGGGAAGAGACCCAGTACTTC CASAGGSSGEETQYF
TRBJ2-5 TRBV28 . TGTGCCAGCGTCAGGGGCGTTTCGACAGAGACCCAGTACTTC CASVRGVSTETQYF
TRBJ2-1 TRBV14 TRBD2 TGTGCCAGCAGCCAAGTTTGGGGACTAGCGCTTGTGAATGAGCAGTTCTTC CASSQVWGLALVNEQFF
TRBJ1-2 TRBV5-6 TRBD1 TGTGCCAGCAGCGCACCGGGACAGGGACACTATGGCTACACCTTC CASSAPGQGHYGYTF
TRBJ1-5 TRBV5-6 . TGTGCCAGCAACAAATTCAACCAGGAGCCCCAGCATTTT CASNKFNQEPQHF
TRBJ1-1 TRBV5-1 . TGCGCCAGCAGCTTTCAGGGCGGGGGCACTGAAGCTTTCTTT CASSFQGGGTEAFF
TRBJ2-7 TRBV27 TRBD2 TGTGCCAGCAGAAGAGCGGGGATGAGCTCCTACGAGCAGTACTTC CASRRAGMSSYEQYF
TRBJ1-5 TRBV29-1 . TGCAGCGTTCTTGTGGGGGGTGCCCGCAATCAGCCCCAGCATTTT CSVLVGGARNQPQHF
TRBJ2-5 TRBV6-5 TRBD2 TGTGCCAGCGGACTAGCGGGGGGTCTAGAGACCCAGTACTTC CASGLAGGLETQYF
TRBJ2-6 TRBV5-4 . TGTGCCAGCAGCTTGGTTTCCGCAGCTGGGGCCAACGTCCTGACTTTC CASSLVSAAGANVLTF
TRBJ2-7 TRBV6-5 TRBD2 TGTGCCAGCAGTTACGCTAGCGGGGAAACCTACGAGCAGTACTTC CASSYASGETYEQYF
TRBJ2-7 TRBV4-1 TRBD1 TGCGCCAGCAGCCATAGGACAGGGGATTCCTCCGAGCAGTACTTC CASSHRTGDSSEQYF
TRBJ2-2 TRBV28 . TGTGCCAGCAGTTCTAACACCGGGGAGCTGTTTTTT CASSSNTGELFF
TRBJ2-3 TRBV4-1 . TGCGCCAGCAGCCTGGAGAAACGGGAGCATGGTACGCAGTATTTT CASSLEKREHGTQYF
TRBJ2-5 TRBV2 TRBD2 TGTGCCAGCAGTGCACTAGCGGGGCCAGAGACCCAGTACTTC CASSALAGPETQYF
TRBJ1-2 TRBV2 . TGTGCCAGCAGTGCCAGATCCTTTAACTATGGCTACACCTTC CASSARSFNYGYTF
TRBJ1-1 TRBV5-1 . TGCGTCAGCAGCTTGGAGATGGGCTCGGCGTTCTTT CVSSLEMGSAFF
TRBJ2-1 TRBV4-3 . TGCGCCAGCAGCCTCGGTTTCTACAATGAGCAGTTCTTC CASSLGFYNEQFF
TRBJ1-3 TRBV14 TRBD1 TGTGCCAGCAGCCAAGTTCCCGGACAGGGAAACTCTGGAAACACCATATATTTT CASSQVPGQGNSGNTIYF
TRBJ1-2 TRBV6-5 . TGTGCCAGCAAGCGACAGTCTAACTATGGCTACACCTTC CASKRQSNYGYTF
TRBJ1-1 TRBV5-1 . TGCGCCAGCAGCCCTACAGGGATGGACACTGAAGCTTTCTTT CASSPTGMDTEAFF
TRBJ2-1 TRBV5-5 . TGTGCCAGCAGCTTGGATGCGGGACGGTACAATGAGCAGTTCTTC CASSLDAGRYNEQFF
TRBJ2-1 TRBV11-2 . TGTGCCAGCAGCTTACCTCTCGGGGGTTCCTACAATGAGCAGTTCTTC CASSLPLGGSYNEQFF
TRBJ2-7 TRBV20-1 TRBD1 TGCAGTGCTGGGGACAGTTACGAGCAGTACTTC CSAGDSYEQYF
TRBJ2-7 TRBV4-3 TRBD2 TGCGCCAGCAGCCAAGTTCGAGGGAGGGTCTCCTACGAGCAGTACTTC CASSQVRGRVSYEQYF
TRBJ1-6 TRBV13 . TGTGCCAGCAGCTTAACCGGGGGGAATTCACCCCTCCACTTT CASSLTGGNSPLHF
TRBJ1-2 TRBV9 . TGTGCCAGCAGACAAGGGGACCGGGGGGGCTACACCTTC CASRQGDRGGYTF
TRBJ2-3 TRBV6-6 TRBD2 TGTGCCAGCAGTTTCCGGCGGGTGGGGGGGGATACGCAGTATTTT CASSFRRVGGDTQYF
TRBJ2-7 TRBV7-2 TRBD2 TGTGCCAGCAGCTTTCGGACTAGCGACGAGCAGTACTTC CASSFRTSDEQYF
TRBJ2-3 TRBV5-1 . TGCGCCAGCAGCTTGGAACGGGGGGCGGCAGATACGCAGTATTTT CASSLERGAADTQYF
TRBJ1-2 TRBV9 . TGTGCCAGCAGCGTAGGAGCAGGGAACTATGGCTACACCTTC CASSVGAGNYGYTF
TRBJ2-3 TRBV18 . TGTGCCAGCTCACACACGACTGAGGCCGATACGCAGTATTTT CASSHTTEADTQYF
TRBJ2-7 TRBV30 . TGTGCCTGGAGTGTACAAAACGAGCAGTACTTC CAWSVQNEQYF
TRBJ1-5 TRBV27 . TGTGCCAGCAGCCTGGGACTGTATAGCAATCAGCCCCAGCATTTT CASSLGLYSNQPQHF
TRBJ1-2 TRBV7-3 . TGTGCCAGCAGCTTAACGTCAGGTCATCTCGGCGGCTACACCTTC CASSLTSGHLGGYTF
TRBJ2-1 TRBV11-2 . TGTGCCAGCAACGAGGAGGGGTACAATGAGCAGTTCTTC CASNEEGYNEQFF
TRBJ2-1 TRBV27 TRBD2 TGTGCCAGCAGTCTTACGATTCTAGCGGGGTACAATGAGCAGTTCTTC CASSLTILAGYNEQFF
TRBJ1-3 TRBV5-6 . TGTGCCAGCAGCTTGATTACGGGGGAAACTGGAAACACCATATATTTT CASSLITGETGNTIYF
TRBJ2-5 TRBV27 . TGTGCCAGCAGTCGTCTAGGGGAACAAGAGACCCAGTACTTC CASSRLGEQETQYF
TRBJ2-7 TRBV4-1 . TGCGCCAGCAGCCAAGACGCAACGGGAACCTACGAGCAGTACTTC CASSQDATGTYEQYF
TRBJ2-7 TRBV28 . TGTGCCAGCAGTGTACAGACGTTCGACTACGAGCAGTACTTC CASSVQTFDYEQYF
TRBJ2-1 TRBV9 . TGTGCCAGCAGCTCCCGGGACTACAATGAGCAGTTCTTC CASSSRDYNEQFF
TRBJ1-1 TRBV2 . TGTGCCAGCAGCAATTTCGCGGGCCGATTGACTGAAGCTTTCTTT CASSNFAGRLTEAFF
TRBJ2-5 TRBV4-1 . TGCGCCAGCAGCCAAGGAACTTGGGAGACCCAGTACTTC CASSQGTWETQYF
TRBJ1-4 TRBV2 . TGTGCCAGCAGTGAAAGGAGCCCCCCTACTAAACTGTTTTTT CASSERSPPTKLFF
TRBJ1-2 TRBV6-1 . TGTGCCAGCAGGGTTGACAGAAACTATGGCTACACCTTC CASRVDRNYGYTF
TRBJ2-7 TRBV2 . TGTGCCAGCAGCGAAACAGGGTTCAACTACGAGCAGTACTTC CASSETGFNYEQYF
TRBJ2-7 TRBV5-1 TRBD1 TGCGCCAGCAGCTTGGGAAGGACAGGCCTCCTTGACGAGCAGTACTTC CASSLGRTGLLDEQYF
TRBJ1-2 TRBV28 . TGTGCCAGCAGCCCCCTTACAGGGAGATCTAACTATGGCTACACCTTC CASSPLTGRSNYGYTF
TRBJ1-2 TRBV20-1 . TGCAGTGGGGTCAGGGGAGATGGCTACACCTTC CSGVRGDGYTF
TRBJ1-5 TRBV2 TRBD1 TGTGCCAGCAGCCCCGACAGGGCCCGAGGGAATCAGCCCCAGCATTTT CASSPDRARGNQPQHF